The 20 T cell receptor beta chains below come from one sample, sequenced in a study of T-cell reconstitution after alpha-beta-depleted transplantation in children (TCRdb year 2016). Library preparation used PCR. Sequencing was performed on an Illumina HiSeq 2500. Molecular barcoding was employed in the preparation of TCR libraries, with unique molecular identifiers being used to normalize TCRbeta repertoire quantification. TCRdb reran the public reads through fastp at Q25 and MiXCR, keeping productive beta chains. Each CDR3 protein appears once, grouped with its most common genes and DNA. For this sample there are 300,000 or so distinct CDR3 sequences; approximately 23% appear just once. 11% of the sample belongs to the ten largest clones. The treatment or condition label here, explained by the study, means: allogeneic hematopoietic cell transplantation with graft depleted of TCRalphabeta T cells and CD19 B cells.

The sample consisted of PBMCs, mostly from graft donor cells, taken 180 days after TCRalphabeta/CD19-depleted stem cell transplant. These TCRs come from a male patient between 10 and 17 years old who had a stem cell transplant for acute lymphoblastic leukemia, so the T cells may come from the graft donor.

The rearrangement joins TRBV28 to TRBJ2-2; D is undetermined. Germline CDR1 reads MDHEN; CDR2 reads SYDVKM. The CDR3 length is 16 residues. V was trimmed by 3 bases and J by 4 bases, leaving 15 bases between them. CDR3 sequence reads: CASSLGSAYFTGELFF. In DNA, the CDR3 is TGTGCCAGCAGTTTGGGGTCGGCTTACTTCACCGGGGAGCTGTTTTTT.

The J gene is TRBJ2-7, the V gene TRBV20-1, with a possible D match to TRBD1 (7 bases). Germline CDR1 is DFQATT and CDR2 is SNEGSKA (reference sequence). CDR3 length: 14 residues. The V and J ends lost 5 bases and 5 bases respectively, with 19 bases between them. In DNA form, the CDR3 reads TGCAGTGCTCTGACTAGGACAGGTATGAACGAGCAGTACTTC. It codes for CSALTRTGMNEQYF.

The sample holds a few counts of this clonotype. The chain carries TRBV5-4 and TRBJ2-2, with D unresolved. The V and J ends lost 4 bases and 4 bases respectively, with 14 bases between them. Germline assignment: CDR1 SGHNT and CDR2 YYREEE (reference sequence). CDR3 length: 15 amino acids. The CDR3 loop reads CASSPFTLGTGELFF. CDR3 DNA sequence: TGTGCCAGCAGCCCCTTCACGCTAGGCACCGGGGAGCTGTTTTTT.

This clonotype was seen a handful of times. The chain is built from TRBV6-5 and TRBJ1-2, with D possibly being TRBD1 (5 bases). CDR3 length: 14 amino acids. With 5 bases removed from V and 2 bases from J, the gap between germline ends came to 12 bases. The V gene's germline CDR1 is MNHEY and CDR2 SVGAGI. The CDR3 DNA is TGTGCCAGCAGTCTACGGGGGATAAACTATGGCTACACCTTC. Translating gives CASSLRGINYGYTF.

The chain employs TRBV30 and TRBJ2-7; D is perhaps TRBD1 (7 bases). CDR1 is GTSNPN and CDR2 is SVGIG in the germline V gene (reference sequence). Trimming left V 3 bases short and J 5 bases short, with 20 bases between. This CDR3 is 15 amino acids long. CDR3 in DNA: TGTGCCTGGAGGACCCTGACAGGGAGGTCCAACGAGCAGTACTTC. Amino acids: CAWRTLTGRSNEQYF.

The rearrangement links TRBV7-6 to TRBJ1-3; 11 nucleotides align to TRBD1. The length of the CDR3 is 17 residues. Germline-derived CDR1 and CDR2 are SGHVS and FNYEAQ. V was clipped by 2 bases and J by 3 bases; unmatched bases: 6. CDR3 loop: CASSLLPGTGGGNTIYF. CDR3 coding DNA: TGTGCCAGCAGCTTACTTCCCGGGACAGGGGGTGGAAACACCATATATTTT.

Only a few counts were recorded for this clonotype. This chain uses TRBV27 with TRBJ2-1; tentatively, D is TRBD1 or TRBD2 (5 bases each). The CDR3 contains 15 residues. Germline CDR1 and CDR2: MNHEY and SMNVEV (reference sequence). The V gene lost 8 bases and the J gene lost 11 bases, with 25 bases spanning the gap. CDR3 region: CASRPWDPLWVQQFF. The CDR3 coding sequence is TGTGCCAGCCGCCCCTGGGACCCCCTTTGGGTTCAGCAGTTCTTC.

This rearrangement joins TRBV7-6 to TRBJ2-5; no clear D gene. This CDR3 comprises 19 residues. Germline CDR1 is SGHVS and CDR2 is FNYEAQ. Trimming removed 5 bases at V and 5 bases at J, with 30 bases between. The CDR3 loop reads CASSRRSKRTEPFFETQYF. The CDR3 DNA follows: TGTGCCAGCAGCCGTCGATCAAAACGGACGGAACCGTTTTTTGAGACCCAGTACTTC.

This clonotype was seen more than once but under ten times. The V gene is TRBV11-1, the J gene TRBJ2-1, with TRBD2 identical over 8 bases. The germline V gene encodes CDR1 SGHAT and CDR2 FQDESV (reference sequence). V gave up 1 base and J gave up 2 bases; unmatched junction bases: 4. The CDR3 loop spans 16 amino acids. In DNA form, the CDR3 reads TGTGCCAGCAGCTTAGAAGCGGGAGAAACCTACAATGAGCAGTTCTTC. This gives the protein CASSLEAGETYNEQFF.

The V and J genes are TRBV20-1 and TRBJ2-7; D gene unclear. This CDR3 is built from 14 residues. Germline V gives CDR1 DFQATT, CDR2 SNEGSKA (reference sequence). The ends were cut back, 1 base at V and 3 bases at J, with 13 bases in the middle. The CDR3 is CSARALNPNYEQYF. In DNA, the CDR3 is TGCAGTGCTAGAGCCTTGAACCCGAACTACGAGCAGTACTTC.

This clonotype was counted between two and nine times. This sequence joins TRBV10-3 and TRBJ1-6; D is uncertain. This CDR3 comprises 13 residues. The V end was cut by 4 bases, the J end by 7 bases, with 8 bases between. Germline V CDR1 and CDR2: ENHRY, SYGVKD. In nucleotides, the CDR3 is TGTGCCATCAGTGGGCAGTCCAATTCACCCCTCCACTTT. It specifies CAISGQSNSPLHF.

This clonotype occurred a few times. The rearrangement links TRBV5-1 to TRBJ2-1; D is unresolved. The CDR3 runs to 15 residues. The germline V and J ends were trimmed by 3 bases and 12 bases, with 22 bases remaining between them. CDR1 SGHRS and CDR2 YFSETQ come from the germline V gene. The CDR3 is CASSSGPGRRVGQFF. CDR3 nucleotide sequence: TGCGCCAGCAGCTCCGGTCCGGGCCGCAGAGTCGGGCAGTTCTTC.

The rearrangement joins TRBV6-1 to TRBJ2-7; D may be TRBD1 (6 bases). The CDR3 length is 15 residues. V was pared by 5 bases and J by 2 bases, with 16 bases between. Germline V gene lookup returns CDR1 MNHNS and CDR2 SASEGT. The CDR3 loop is CASSPSTGNAYEQYF. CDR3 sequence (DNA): TGTGCCAGCAGTCCCTCTACAGGGAATGCCTACGAGCAGTACTTC.

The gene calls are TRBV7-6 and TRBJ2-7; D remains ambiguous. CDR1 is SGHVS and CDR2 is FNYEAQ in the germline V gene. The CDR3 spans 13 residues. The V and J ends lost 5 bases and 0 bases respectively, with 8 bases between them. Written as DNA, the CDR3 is TGTGCCAGCAGCCATCCTAGCTCCTACGAGCAGTACTTC. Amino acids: CASSHPSSYEQYF. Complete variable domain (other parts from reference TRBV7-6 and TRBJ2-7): GAGVSQSPRYKVTKRGQDVALRCDPISGHVSLYWYRQALGQGPEFLTYFNYEAQQDKSGLPNDRFSAERPEGSISTLTIQRTEQRDSAMYRCASSHPSSYEQYFGPGTRLTVT.

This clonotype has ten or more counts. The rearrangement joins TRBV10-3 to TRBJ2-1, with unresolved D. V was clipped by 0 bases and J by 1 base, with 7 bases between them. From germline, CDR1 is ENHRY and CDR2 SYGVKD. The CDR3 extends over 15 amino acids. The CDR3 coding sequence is TGTGCCATCAGTGAGTCTAGGCATTCCTACAATGAGCAGTTCTTC. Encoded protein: CAISESRHSYNEQFF.

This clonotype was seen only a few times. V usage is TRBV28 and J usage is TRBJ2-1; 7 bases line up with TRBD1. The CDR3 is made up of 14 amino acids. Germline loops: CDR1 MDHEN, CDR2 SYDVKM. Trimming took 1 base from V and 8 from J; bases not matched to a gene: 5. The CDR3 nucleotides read TGTGCCAGCAGTTTATACGGCCAGGGGGATGAGCAGTTCTTC. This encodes CASSLYGQGDEQFF. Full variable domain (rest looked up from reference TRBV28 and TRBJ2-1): DVKVTQSSRYLVKRTGEKVFLECVQDMDHENMFWYRQDPGLGLRLIYFSYDVKMKEKGDIPEGYSVSREKKERFSLILESASTNQTSMYLCASSLYGQGDEQFFGPGTRLTVL.

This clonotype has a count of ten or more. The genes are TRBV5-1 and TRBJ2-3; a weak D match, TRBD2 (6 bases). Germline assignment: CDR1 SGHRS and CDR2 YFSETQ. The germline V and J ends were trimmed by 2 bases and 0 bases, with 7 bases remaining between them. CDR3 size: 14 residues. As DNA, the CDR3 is TGCGCCAGCAGCTTCGGGACTAGCACAGATACGCAGTATTTT. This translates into CASSFGTSTDTQYF.

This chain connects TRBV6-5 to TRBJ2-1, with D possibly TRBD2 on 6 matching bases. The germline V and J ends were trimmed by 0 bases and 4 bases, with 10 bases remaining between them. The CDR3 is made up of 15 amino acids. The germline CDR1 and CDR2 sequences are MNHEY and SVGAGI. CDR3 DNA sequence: TGTGCCAGCAGTTACTCCTCGGGACTGTACAATGAGCAGTTCTTC. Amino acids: CASSYSSGLYNEQFF.

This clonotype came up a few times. The chain's CDR3 is CASSLGARRDIQYF. In DNA form, the CDR3 reads TGTGCCAGCAGCTTAGGTGCCCGTCGAGACATTCAGTACTTC. This chain connects TRBV7-6 to TRBJ2-4; D not resolved. Germline CDR1 is SGHVS and CDR2 is FNYEAQ. V dropped 1 base and J dropped 8 bases, with 12 bases sitting between them. The CDR3 consists of 14 residues. The full variable domain, its missing parts supplied by reference TRBV7-6 and TRBJ2-4, is GAGVSQSPRYKVTKRGQDVALRCDPISGHVSLYWYRQALGQGPEFLTYFNYEAQQDKSGLPNDRFSAERPEGSISTLTIQRTEQRDSAMYRCASSLGARRDIQYFGAGTRLSVL.

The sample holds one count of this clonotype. CDR3 protein: CASSPGLVETQYF. DNA of the CDR3: TGTGCCAGCAGCCCGGGACTAGTCGAGACCCAGTACTTC. This chain joins TRBV14 and TRBJ2-5; 8 nucleotides agree with TRBD2. The CDR3 has 13 amino acids. CDR1 and CDR2 (germline): SGHDN, FVKESK. After removal of 4 bases from V and 5 bases from J, the junction contained 3 bases not matched to a gene. Variable domain in full (rest from reference TRBV14 and TRBJ2-5): EAGVTQFPSHSVIEKGQTVTLRCDPISGHDNLYWYRRVMGKEIKFLLHFVKESKQDESGMPNNRFLAERTGGTYSTLKVQPAELEDSGVYFCASSPGLVETQYFGPGTRLLVL.